The table lists the clone carrying this TCR beta chain with a few counts. The antigen remains undetermined. V dropped 5 bases and J dropped 3; count of bases not matched to a gene: 4. The germline CDR1 and CDR2 sequences are SGHTA and FQGNSA. This CDR3 contains 14 residues. TRB was amplified from about 260-540 ng of blood genomic DNA. TRB rearrangements were amplified by multiplex PCR with BIOMED2 TRB-A/B primers. TCRdb re-called the multiplex PCR reads through MiXCR, storing one row per CDR3 protein. Of some 10,000 distinct CDR3 sequences listed, 25% to 35% are singletons. The data stem from a study of T and B cells in COVID-19 patients. Study results and limitations: Exclusive to the recovered cohort were 2,300 or so TCR clusters, around 31 of them with low generation probability.

This clonotype was obtained from a human donor who had recovered from COVID-19. The chain combines TRBV7-2 with TRBJ1-2; 9 bases are shared with TRBD1. Sequences were obtained from blood. CDR3 amino acids: CASSPWTGDYGYTF. Written as DNA, the CDR3 is TGTGCCAGCAGCCCCTGGACAGGGGACTATGGCTACACCTTC.